The entry below gives a single TCR beta chain sequence along with its context. The data are from a study of blood T cell repertoires in COVID-19. Germline loops: CDR1 SNHLY, CDR2 FYNNEI. This CDR3 has 15 residues. J was trimmed by 7 bases and V by 6 bases; bases with no gene match: 11. The repertoire was sequenced with immunoSEQ multiplex PCR; TCRdb's copy has only in-frame clones and lacks some. The repertoire consists of roughly 230,000 clones, with about 86% occurring once and the leading ten covering 3.4%. Across about two dozen US areas, participants ranged in age from 18 to 89 years. Cohort allocation depended upon clinical history that participants reported.

The genes are TRBV2 and TRBJ1-1, with 10 bases that match TRBD1. This TCR was recovered from a man between 50 and 59 years old who had recovered from COVID-19. Sample: PBMCs or T cells enriched from blood (not recorded which). The CDR3, as DNA: TGTGCCAGCAGCCGTACGGACAGGGGGTCCCATGAAGCTTTCTTT. Protein product: CASSRTDRGSHEAFF.